Shown below are 24 T cell receptor beta chains from a single sample sequenced in a study of regulatory T cells in long-lasting Graves disease (dated by TCRdb to 2020 to 2022). Libraries were prepared through multiplex PCR. The data were produced on an Illumina HiSeq 4000. TCR beta libraries were built with iRepertoire HTBI primers and Arm-PCR amplification of CDR3 regions. TCRdb trimmed public reads at Q25 via fastp, called clones via MiXCR and kept in-frame beta chains. Each entry merges the rows of one CDR3 protein and shows their most common DNA and genes. The table for this sample lists about 660,000 distinct CDR3 sequences; roughly 30% of them were counted only once. The ten largest clones add up to about two fifths of the sample. Explained via the paper, the time point label denotes: persistent/refractory GD, antithyroid drugs over 5 years with positive TRAb. For both TCR sequencing and RNA sequencing, RNA was extracted from PBMCs in TRIzol.

Sequenced here: peripheral blood mononuclear cells (PBMCs), sampled when the disease was refractory, from a patient treated with antithyroid drugs. These receptors were taken from a female donor with Graves disease.

This clonotype has more than one count but fewer than ten. The chain links TRBV28 to TRBJ1-4; 8 nucleotides line up with TRBD1. The V segment lost 2 bases and the J segment 7 bases; nucleotides outside the gene matches: 6. CDR3 size: 15 residues. Germline V gene lookup returns CDR1 MDHEN and CDR2 SYDVKM. The CDR3 DNA is TGTGCCAGCAGTTTAACAGGGGGGAGGTCTGAAAAACTGTTTTTT. Amino acids: CASSLTGGRSEKLFF.

This clonotype turned up a few times. V and J are TRBV7-3 and TRBJ1-1, with 8 nucleotides matching TRBD1. CDR1 is SGHTA, CDR2 FQGTGA, per germline. CDR3 size: 15 residues. The junction had 11 bases not matched to a gene; V was cut back by 4 bases and J by 7 bases. This CDR3 is CASSSGQGLVVEAFF. CDR3 bases: TGTGCCAGCAGCTCAGGACAGGGTCTTGTGGTTGAAGCTTTCTTT.

The chain links TRBV4-1 to TRBJ1-4; TRBD1 matches at 8 bases. CDR3 length: 15 residues. V lost 6 bases and J lost 4; bases outside the gene matches: 7. Germline values: CDR1 MGHRA, CDR2 YSYEKL. CDR3 sequence: CASRPKGTGNEKLFF. DNA of the CDR3: TGCGCCAGCAGGCCTAAAGGGACAGGTAATGAAAAACTGTTTTTT.

This chain connects TRBV19 to TRBJ2-7; D ambiguous. The CDR3 is made up of 12 amino acids. The germline CDR1 and CDR2 sequences are LNHDA and SQIVND (reference sequence). V lost 5 bases and J 2 bases, leaving 7 bases between the germline ends. In DNA, the CDR3 is TGTGCCAGTAGTTCTGTCCCCTACGAGCAGTACTTC. This codes for CASSSVPYEQYF. Full variable domain (remainder filled in from reference TRBV19 and TRBJ2-7): DGGITQSPKYLFRKEGQNVTLSCEQNLNHDAMYWYRQDPGQGLRLIYYSQIVNDFQKGDIAEGYSVSREKKESFPLTVTSAQKNPTAFYLCASSSVPYEQYFGPGTRLTVT.

This clonotype was seen a handful of times. CDR3 DNA: TGTGCCAGCAGCGTAGCCGGAAGGACAGGGGACGCGCAGTACTTC. This sequence encodes CASSVAGRTGDAQYF. The rearrangement joins TRBV9 to TRBJ2-7; 9 bases map to TRBD1. This CDR3 is built from 15 residues. V lost 0 bases to trimming and J lost 9 bases; unmatched junction nucleotides: 10. Germline loops: CDR1 SGDLS, CDR2 YYNGEE.

The chain carries TRBV7-3 and TRBJ2-7; perhaps D is TRBD1 or TRBD2 (5 bases each). V gave up 4 bases and J gave up 3 bases, with 16 bases separating them. The CDR3 runs to 15 residues. Germline values: CDR1 SGHTA, CDR2 FQGTGA. The CDR3 DNA reads TGTGCCAGCAGCTCCTCCGGGACCGAAGGCTACGAGCAGTACTTC. Protein sequence: CASSSSGTEGYEQYF.

A word on this clonotype: The junction does not match germline at one end; this may be a read error. The chain uses TRBV6-4 and TRBJ1-6; D gene ambiguous. The CDR3 runs to 14 residues. The germline V gene has CDR1 MRHNA and CDR2 SNTAGT. The CDR3 region is CASSNSDHNSPLHF. CDR3 sequence (DNA): TGTGCCAGCAGTAACTCGGACCATAATTCACCCCTCCACTTT.

This clonotype was observed at least ten times. The chain is built from TRBV2 and TRBJ2-5; 8 bases match TRBD1. There are 15 residues in the CDR3. The junction had 8 bases not matched to a gene; V was cut back by 6 bases and J by 2 bases. Looked up from germline, CDR1 is SNHLY and CDR2 is FYNNEI. The CDR3 loop is CASRAGTGLQETQYF. CDR3 nucleotide sequence: TGTGCCAGCAGGGCCGGGACAGGATTACAAGAGACCCAGTACTTC.

This clonotype was detected a few times. This chain uses TRBV20-1 with TRBJ1-5, with unresolved D. The germline V gene encodes CDR1 DFQATT and CDR2 SNEGSKA (reference sequence). Trimming took 3 bases from V and 4 from J, leaving 10 bases between them. The CDR3 has 13 amino acids. DNA of the CDR3: TGCAGTGCTAGGCCTACCACGAATCAGCCCCAGCATTTT. This codes for CSARPTTNQPQHF.

The rearrangement links TRBV11-2 to TRBJ2-3, with 14 bases lining up with TRBD2. Germline loops: CDR1 SGHAT, CDR2 FQNNGV. This CDR3 is built from 17 residues. The ends lost 5 bases at V and 7 bases at J; junction bases unmatched: 11. CDR3 residues: CASSQRPGLAGGNTQYF. The CDR3 DNA reads as TGTGCCAGCAGCCAACGTCCAGGACTAGCGGGAGGAAATACGCAGTATTTT.

This clonotype turned up a few times. The rearrangement uses TRBV29-1 and TRBJ1-2, with D unresolved. The CDR3 spans 12 residues. Trimming shortened V by 5 bases and J by 0 bases, and 7 bases separated the two germline ends. The germline gives CDR1 SQVTM, CDR2 ANQGSEA. The CDR3 DNA reads TGCAGCGTTACGACATCTAACTATGGCTACACCTTC. This sequence encodes CSVTTSNYGYTF.

This chain connects TRBV13 to TRBJ1-3; possible D gene TRBD1, 6 bases. CDR1 and CDR2 (germline): PRHDT, FYEKMQ (reference sequence). With 6 bases removed from V and 2 bases from J, the gap between germline ends came to 11 bases. The CDR3 is made up of 14 amino acids. CDR3 nucleotides: TGTGCCAGCAGTCCGTCAGGGGCTGGAAACACCATATATTTT. Residues: CASSPSGAGNTIYF.

The chain employs TRBV12-3 or TRBV12-4 and TRBJ1-1; D may be TRBD1 (5 bases). CDR3 length: 16 amino acids. V dropped 6 bases and J dropped 4 bases, with 21 bases sitting between them. CDR3 in amino acids: CASSATGPGGRTEAFF. Written as DNA, the CDR3 is TGTGCCAGCAGCGCAACCGGGCCGGGGGGACGCACTGAAGCTTTCTTT.

This clonotype showed up many times. This chain connects TRBV28 to TRBJ1-5, with 9 bases lining up with TRBD1. Germline lookup yields CDR1 MDHEN and CDR2 SYDVKM. The junction had 10 bases not matched to a gene; V was cut back by 5 bases and J by 2 bases. CDR3 length equals 17 residues. The CDR3 bases are TGTGCCAGCAGTCCGACCGGACAGGGGACTGGCAATCAGCCCCAGCATTTT. The encoded protein is CASSPTGQGTGNQPQHF.

This chain joins TRBV5-1 and TRBJ2-2, with 9 bases lining up with TRBD2. This CDR3 contains 16 residues. CDR1 is SGHRS, CDR2 YFSETQ, per germline. Trimming removed 3 bases from V and 2 bases from J; junction bases left unmatched: 5. CDR3 sequence (DNA): TGCGCCAGCAGCTCCGTTAGCGGGAGTAACACCGGGGAGCTGTTTTTT. It translates to CASSSVSGSNTGELFF. Together with reference TRBV5-1 and TRBJ2-2, the CDR3 gives the full variable domain: KAGVTQTPRYLIKTRGQQVTLSCSPISGHRSVSWYQQTPGQGLQFLFEYFSETQRNKGNFPGRFSGRQFSNSRSEMNVSTLELGDSALYLCASSSVSGSNTGELFFGEGSRLTVL.

Remarks on this clonotype: Since a much larger clone is just one base distant, this may be a read error. The rearrangement joins TRBV12-5 to TRBJ1-5; a weak D match, TRBD1 (5 bases). The CDR3 sequence is 15 residues long. Germline loops: CDR1 LGHNT, CDR2 FRNRAP. The CDR3 DNA reads TGTGCTAGTGGCCGTGGTGGGGCGGCCAATCGGCCCCAGCATTTT. It codes for CASGRGGAANRPQHF.

The gene calls are TRBV5-1 and TRBJ2-7; TRBD1 might be the D (5 bases). The length of the CDR3 is 15 residues. Germline CDR1 SGHRS, CDR2 YFSETQ. Between the trimmed V and J ends, which lost 0 bases and 4 bases, there was a span of 14 bases. The CDR3 DNA reads TGCGCCAGCAGCTTGGAGGGCAGGACACTATACGAGCAGTACTTC. It yields the protein CASSLEGRTLYEQYF.

V is TRBV29-1 and J is TRBJ1-2; 8 bases agree with TRBD1. The CDR3 consists of 14 residues. After removal of 7 bases from V and 5 bases from J, the junction contained 12 bases not matched to a gene. Per germline, CDR1 SQVTM and CDR2 ANQGSEA. In DNA, the CDR3 is TGCAGCGCCAGACTCCGGGACAGGCCTTATGGCTACACCTTC. Protein product: CSARLRDRPYGYTF. Full variable domain (missing parts from reference TRBV29-1 and TRBJ1-2): SAVISQKPSRDICQRGTSLTIQCQVDSQVTMMFWYRQQPGQSLTLIATANQGSEATYESGFVIDKFPISRPNLTFSTLTVSNMSPEDSSIYLCSARLRDRPYGYTFGSGTRLTVV.

J is TRBJ2-2 and V is TRBV6-1; 10 positions agree with TRBD1. Trimming cost V 6 bases and J 6 bases; bases outside gene matches: 7. This CDR3 comprises 15 residues. The germline gives CDR1 MNHNS, CDR2 SASEGT. The DNA for the CDR3 is TGTGCCAGCAGCTCCCGACAGGGGGCCTCCGGGGAGCTGTTTTTT. Its protein product is CASSSRQGASGELFF.

The chain uses TRBV5-1 and TRBJ1-5; maybe TRBD1 (6 bases). The CDR3 length is 16 residues. V was shortened by 0 bases and J by 3 bases, with 13 bases between the two germline ends. Germline V gene sequence: CDR1 SGHRS, CDR2 YFSETQ. The CDR3 DNA reads as TGCGCCAGCAGCTTGGAACCGGGACAACCCAATCAGCCCCAGCATTTT. The encoded protein is CASSLEPGQPNQPQHF.

This clonotype has ten or more counts. The chain links TRBV28 to TRBJ1-2; D call uncertain. Germline loops: CDR1 MDHEN, CDR2 SYDVKM. V was clipped by 5 bases and J by 3 bases, with 10 bases between them. This CDR3 comprises 13 residues. The CDR3 nucleotides read TGTGCCAGCAGTCCCCCCGACTACTATGGCTACACCTTC. It specifies CASSPPDYYGYTF.

The J gene is TRBJ2-5, the V gene TRBV28, with D possibly being TRBD2 (5 bases). The V gene lost 6 bases and the J gene lost 3 bases, with 11 bases spanning the gap. The CDR3 is 13 amino acids. Germline CDR1 reads MDHEN; CDR2 reads SYDVKM. CDR3 loop: CASRASGEETQYF. As DNA, the CDR3 is TGTGCCAGCAGGGCCAGCGGAGAAGAGACCCAGTACTTC.

Concerning this clonotype: Its ends do not fully match the called genes, so a read error is possible. The chain is built from TRBV5-1 and TRBJ1-5, with D perhaps TRBD1 (5 bases). Germline CDR1 and CDR2: SGHRS and YFSETQ. The CDR3 has 15 amino acids. The CDR3 sequence: CASSLDVGGNQLQHF. In DNA form, the CDR3 reads TGCGCCAGCAGCTTGGATGTCGGGGGGAATCAGCTCCAGCATTTT.

The rearrangement links TRBV3-1 to TRBJ1-6, with D possibly TRBD1 on 6 matching bases. This CDR3 is built from 15 residues. V was pared by 5 bases and J by 10 bases, with 18 bases between. Germline V CDR1 and CDR2: LGHDT, YNNKEL (reference sequence). The CDR3 DNA is TGTGCCAGCAGCTACGAGGACAGCCGAAGCTCACCCCTCCACTTT. This translates into CASSYEDSRSSPLHF.